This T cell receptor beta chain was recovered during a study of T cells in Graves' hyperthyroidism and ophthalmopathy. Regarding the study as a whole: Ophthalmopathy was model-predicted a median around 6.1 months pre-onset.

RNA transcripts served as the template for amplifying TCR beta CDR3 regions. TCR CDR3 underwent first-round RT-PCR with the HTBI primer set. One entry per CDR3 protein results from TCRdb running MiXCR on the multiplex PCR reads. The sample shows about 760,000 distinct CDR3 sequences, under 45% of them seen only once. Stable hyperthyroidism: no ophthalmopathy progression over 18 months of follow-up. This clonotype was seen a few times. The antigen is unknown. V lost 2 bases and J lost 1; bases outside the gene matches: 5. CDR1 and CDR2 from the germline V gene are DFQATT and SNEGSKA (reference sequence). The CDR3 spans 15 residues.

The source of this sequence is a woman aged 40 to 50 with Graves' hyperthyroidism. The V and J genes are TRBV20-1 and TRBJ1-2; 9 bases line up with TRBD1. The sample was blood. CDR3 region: CSARWGQGFNYGYTF. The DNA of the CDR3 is TGCAGTGCTAGATGGGGACAGGGCTTTAACTATGGCTACACCTTC.